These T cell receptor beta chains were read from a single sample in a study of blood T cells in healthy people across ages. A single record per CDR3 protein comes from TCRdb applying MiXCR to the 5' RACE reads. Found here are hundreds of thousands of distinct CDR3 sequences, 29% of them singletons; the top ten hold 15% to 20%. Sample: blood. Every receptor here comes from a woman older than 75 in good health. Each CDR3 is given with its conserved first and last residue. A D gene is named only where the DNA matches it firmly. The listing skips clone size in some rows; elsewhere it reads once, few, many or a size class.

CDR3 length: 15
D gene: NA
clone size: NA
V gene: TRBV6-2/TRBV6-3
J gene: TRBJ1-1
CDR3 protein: CASSQAGDRNTEAFF
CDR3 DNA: TGTGCCAGCAGCCAGGCAGGGGACCGGAACACTGAAGCTTTCTTT

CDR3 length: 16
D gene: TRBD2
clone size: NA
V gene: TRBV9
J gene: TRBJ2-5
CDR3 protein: CAGSLQQGLEGETQYF
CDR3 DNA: TGTGCCGGCAGCCTCCAACAGGGACTAGAGGGGGAGACCCAGTACTTC

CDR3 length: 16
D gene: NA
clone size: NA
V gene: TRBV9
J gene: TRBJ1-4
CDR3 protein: CASSVATWNPNDKLFF
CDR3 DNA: TGTGCCAGCAGCGTAGCTACGTGGAATCCTAATGACAAACTGTTTTTT

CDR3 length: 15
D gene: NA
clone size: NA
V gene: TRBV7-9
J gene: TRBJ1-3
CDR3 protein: CASSLGVGIGNTIYF
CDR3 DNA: TGTGCCAGCAGCTTAGGTGTAGGGATTGGAAACACCATATATTTT

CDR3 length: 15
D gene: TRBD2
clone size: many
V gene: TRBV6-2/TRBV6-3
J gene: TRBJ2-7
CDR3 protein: CASRRGSGGHYEQYF
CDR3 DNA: TGTGCCAGCAGGCGGGGAAGCGGGGGCCATTACGAGCAGTACTTC

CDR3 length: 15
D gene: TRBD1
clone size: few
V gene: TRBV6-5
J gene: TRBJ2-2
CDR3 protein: CASSDRVARTGELFF
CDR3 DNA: TGTGCCAGCAGTGACAGGGTCGCCCGCACCGGGGAGCTGTTTTTT

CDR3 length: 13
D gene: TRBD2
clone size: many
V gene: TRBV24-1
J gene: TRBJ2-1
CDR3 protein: CATKGGGNNEQFF
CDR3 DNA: TGTGCCACCAAAGGCGGGGGAAACAATGAGCAGTTCTTC

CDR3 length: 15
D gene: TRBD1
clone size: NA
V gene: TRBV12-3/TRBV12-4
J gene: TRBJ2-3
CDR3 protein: CARSFEGARVDTQYF
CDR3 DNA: TGTGCCCGCAGTTTTGAGGGGGCGCGGGTAGATACGCAGTATTTT

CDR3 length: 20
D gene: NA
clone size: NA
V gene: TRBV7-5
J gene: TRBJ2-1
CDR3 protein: CISVSEAYHRGGPWDNEQFF
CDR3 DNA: NA

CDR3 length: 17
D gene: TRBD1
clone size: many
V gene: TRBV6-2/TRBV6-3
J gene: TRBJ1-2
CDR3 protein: CASSYNPPRGLNYGYTF
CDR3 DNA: TGTGCCAGCAGTTACAACCCTCCCAGGGGGCTGAACTATGGCTACACCTTC

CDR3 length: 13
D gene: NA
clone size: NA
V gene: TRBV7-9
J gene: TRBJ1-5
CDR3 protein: CASSLDPPQPQHF
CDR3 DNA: TGTGCCAGCAGCTTGGATCCCCCACAGCCCCAGCATTTT

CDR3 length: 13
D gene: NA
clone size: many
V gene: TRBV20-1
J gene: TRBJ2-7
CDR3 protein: CSAPRTNTYEQYF
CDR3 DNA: TGCAGTGCTCCCCGGACCAATACCTACGAGCAGTACTTC

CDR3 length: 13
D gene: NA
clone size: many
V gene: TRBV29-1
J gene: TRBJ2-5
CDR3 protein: CSVVRQVQETQYF
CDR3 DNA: TGCAGCGTTGTACGTCAGGTCCAAGAGACCCAGTACTTC

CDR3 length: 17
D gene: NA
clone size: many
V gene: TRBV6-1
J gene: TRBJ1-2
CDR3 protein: CASSSLLGRAANYGYTF
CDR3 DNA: TGTGCCAGCAGTAGTCTACTAGGTAGGGCCGCTAACTATGGCTACACCTTC

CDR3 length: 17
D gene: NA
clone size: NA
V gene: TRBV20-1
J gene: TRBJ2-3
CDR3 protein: CSALRGPGRKGRDTQYF
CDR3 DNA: TGCAGTGCCCTCCGGGGACCTGGTCGAAAGGGGAGAGATACGCAGTATTTT

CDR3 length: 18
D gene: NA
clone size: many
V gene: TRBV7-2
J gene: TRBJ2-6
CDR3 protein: CASSLGVQGRAGANVLTF
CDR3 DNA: TGTGCCAGCAGCTTAGGAGTCCAGGGTAGAGCTGGGGCCAACGTCCTGACTTTC

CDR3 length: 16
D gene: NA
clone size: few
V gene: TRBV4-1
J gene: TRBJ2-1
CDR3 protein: CASSQERLGGTNEQFF
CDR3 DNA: TGCGCCAGCAGCCAAGAGCGCCTAGGCGGTACCAATGAGCAGTTCTTC